Detailed here is one T cell receptor beta chain. This record belongs to a study of blood T cell repertoires in COVID-19. Study information: COVID-19 samples collected from the United States, Italy and Spain covered acute and convalescent phases. Sources were T cells, B-cell-depleted T cells, or PBMCs; the material itself was cDNA or gDNA.

Under the authors' procedure: Estimates of nucleated cell counts were drawn from the amplification of reference gene primers. The table came from immunoSEQ multiplex PCR; TCRdb's copy has only in-frame clones and leaves some out. D and trimming come from the DNA, and the V and J calls and clone size come from that table. The data contain 100,000 to 150,000 clones, roughly 80% of them singletons. Germline values: CDR1 SGHRS, CDR2 YFSETQ. This CDR3 has 13 residues. V shed 4 bases and J shed 3 bases, with 10 bases lying between them. The V call is TRBV5-1, the J call TRBJ1-1; D remains unclear. The TCR comes from an older woman with acute or convalescent COVID-19. Sample: peripheral blood. Here the CDR3 DNA reads TGCGCCAGCAGCAGGAACGGGGACACTGAAGCTTTCTTT. As protein: CASSRNGDTEAFF.